This record looks at one T cell receptor beta chain sequence and its context. The junction departs from germline at one end; a sequencing error may be responsible. This CDR3 comprises 17 residues. Germline CDR1 and CDR2: SSHAT and FNYEAQ (reference sequence). Production of TCR cDNA was by 5'RACE template switching, which also added a universal primer site and UMIs. TCRdb analysed the 5' RACE reads with MiXCR anew, one entry per CDR3 protein. The table has about 510,000 distinct CDR3 sequences, 21% seen once. The data originate from a study of T cells after yellow fever vaccination. The rearrangement joins TRBV7-7 to TRBJ2-3; TRBD2 matches at 7 bases. The clonotype originates from a young man who received the YFV17D yellow fever vaccine. Here the sequenced sample was PBMCs, taken approximately 22 days after the first yellow fever vaccination. The CDR3 region is CASSATASGSSTDTQYF. CDR3 DNA sequence: TGTGCTAGCAGCGCAACGGCTAGCGGTTCTAGCACAGATACGCAGTATTTT.